This entry lists 12 T cell receptor beta chains sequenced from one sample in a study of HIV-infected children after antiretroviral therapy interruption. A 3' RACE protocol on RNA, with unique molecular identifiers, produced the TCR library. Via MiXCR, TCRdb re-called the 3' RACE reads, giving one row per CDR3 protein. The table lists more than 35,000 distinct CDR3 sequences, 5% to 8% of them singletons. The sample's treatment: PENTA 11 planned treatment interruption arm or continuous ART arm. The sample consisted of CD45RA+ CD4+ T cells from PBMCs, pooled from several time points, taken from a donor given antiretroviral therapy, either interrupted or continuous. As to subset: naive CD4+ CD45RA+ CD45RO- T cells. The receptors were gathered from a pool of human donors with HIV.

This clonotype was counted only a few times. V is TRBV6-1 and J is TRBJ2-1, with 11 bases lining up with TRBD1. The germline V gene has CDR1 MNHNS and CDR2 SASEGT. V shed 4 bases, J shed 5 bases, and the junction held 10 bases outside the gene matches. The CDR3 loop spans 17 amino acids. The DNA for the CDR3 is TGTGCCAGCAGTGGGTACCTGGGACAGGGGGGGGACAATGAGCAGTTCTTC. This sequence encodes CASSGYLGQGGDNEQFF.

This clonotype was recorded a few times. An end of the junction differs from the germline gene, which may be a read error. The chain joins TRBV12-3 or TRBV12-4 to TRBJ2-2; D perhaps matches TRBD2 (6 bases). This CDR3 has 13 amino acids. The CDR3 is CKRLVSRRRELFF. CDR3 DNA: TGCAAAAGACTAGTTTCCCGCCGCCGGGAGCTGTTTTTT.

The table lists this clonotype with many counts. CDR3 residues: CASSHSLTRDRLNNEQFF. In DNA, the CDR3 is TGTGCCAGCAGCCATTCTCTGACCCGGGACAGACTCAACAATGAGCAGTTCTTC. The gene calls are TRBV7-2 and TRBJ2-1; 7 positions match TRBD1. CDR1 and CDR2 from the germline V gene are SGHTA and FQGNSA. The V and J ends lost 5 bases and 5 bases, in that order; junction bases with no gene match: 18. This CDR3 is 18 amino acids long.

This chain joins TRBV29-1 and TRBJ1-3; a possible D gene is TRBD1 (6 bases). The germline V gene has CDR1 SQVTM and CDR2 ANQGSEA. Deletions cut 5 bases from V and 0 bases from J, with 8 bases between. The CDR3 is 13 residues long. The CDR3 DNA reads as TGCAGCGTTTGGACAGACTCTGGAAACACCATATATTTT. Translating gives CSVWTDSGNTIYF.

The table lists this clonotype with a few counts. For the CDR3, the DNA is TGTGCCAGCAGCCTACGACTAGCGGGGGCCTACGAGCAGTACTTC. This gives the protein CASSLRLAGAYEQYF. J is TRBJ2-7 and V is TRBV12-3 or TRBV12-4; the match to TRBD2 covers 12 bases. The CDR3 spans 15 residues. The trim removed 6 bases at V and 2 bases at J, leaving 5 bases unmatched.

This clonotype was picked up many times. The chain employs TRBV29-1 and TRBJ1-2; D gene unclear. Germline V lookup: CDR1 SQVTM, CDR2 ANQGSEA. V was shortened by 7 bases and J by 4 bases, with 13 bases between the two germline ends. The CDR3 sequence is 12 residues long. The CDR3 here is CSAGDFSYGYTF. The CDR3 DNA follows: TGCAGCGCTGGGGATTTCTCCTATGGCTACACCTTC.

This clonotype has a handful of counts. The V gene is TRBV2, the J gene TRBJ1-3; a weak D match, TRBD1 (5 bases). The CDR3 is 16 residues long. Trimming left V 5 bases short and J 5 bases short, with 19 bases between. Germline assignment: CDR1 SNHLY and CDR2 FYNNEI. The CDR3 here is CASSITGSLRRNTIYF. The DNA of the CDR3 is TGTGCCAGCAGTATCACAGGTTCTTTGCGTCGAAACACCATATATTTT. Full variable domain (missing parts from reference TRBV2 and TRBJ1-3): EPEVTQTPSHQVTQMGQEVILRCVPISNHLYFYWYRQILGQKVEFLVSFYNNEISEKSEIFDDQFSVERPDGSNFTLKIRSTKLEDSAMYFCASSITGSLRRNTIYFGEGSWLTVV.

This clonotype has a count of ten or more. Mismatch with germline at one junction end may stem from a read error. The V gene is TRBV12-3 or TRBV12-4, the J gene TRBJ2-4, with D possibly being TRBD1 or TRBD2 (5 bases each). This CDR3 region has 14 residues. The CDR3 region is CASRSDWGQNTLYF. The CDR3 DNA sequence: TGTGCAAGCAGATCGGACTGGGGCCAAAACACCTTGTACTTT.

This clonotype was seen ten or more times. The CDR3 reads CASSHTGEMRAEQFF. DNA for the CDR3: TGTGCCAGCAGCCACACTGGGGAAATGAGGGCTGAGCAGTTCTTC. The V and J genes are TRBV4-2 and TRBJ2-1; possibly TRBD2 for D (5 bases). The V gene's germline CDR1 is LGHNA and CDR2 YNFKEQ. CDR3 size: 15 residues. Trimming removed 3 bases from V and 9 bases from J, with 18 bases in between.

This clonotype was detected only a few times. A read error may produce the germline difference seen at one junction end. J is TRBJ2-7 and V is TRBV7-6, with D hard to call. Germline V gene lookup returns CDR1 SGHVS and CDR2 FNYEAQ. This CDR3 has 13 amino acids. The CDR3 DNA reads TGTGCCAGCAACTTAGCCGGTTTCTACGAGCAGTACTTC. Amino acid sequence: CASNLAGFYEQYF.

The sample holds many counts of this clonotype. This rearrangement joins TRBV24-1 to TRBJ2-7; D may be TRBD1 or TRBD2 (5 bases each). Germline CDR1 KGHDR, CDR2 SFDVKD. The CDR3 extends over 13 amino acids. V lost 4 bases and J lost 4, with 10 bases in between. The CDR3 bases are TGTGCCACCAGTGACGGGACCGGGTACGAGCAGTACTTC. It codes for CATSDGTGYEQYF.

This clonotype was observed many times. This sequence joins TRBV29-1 and TRBJ1-1, with D unresolved. V was clipped by 3 bases and J by 2 bases, with 4 bases between them. From germline, CDR1 is SQVTM and CDR2 ANQGSEA. The CDR3 spans 11 residues. As DNA, the CDR3 is TGCAGCGTTGAGCGTAACACTGAAGCTTTCTTT. Residues: CSVERNTEAFF.